These T cell receptor beta chains were read from a single sample in a study of blood T cell repertoires in COVID-19. Assay: immunoSEQ multiplex PCR; the TCRdb copy retains only in-frame clones and omits some. Of about 350,000 clones listed, 88% were seen once; the top ten hold approximately 0.97%. The sample consisted of PBMCs or T cells enriched from blood (not recorded which). All receptors come from a woman under 40 who had been exposed to COVID-19. CDR3s include the opening cysteine and the closing phenylalanine or tryptophan. A D gene is named only where the DNA matches it firmly. The size entry is marked missing in some rows and otherwise reads once, few, many or a size class.

TRBJ2-2 | 15 | TRBD1 | TRBV10-1 | - | TGCGCCAGCAGTGAACAGGCAGGGGGCAACGGGGAGCTGTTTTTT | CASSEQAGGNGELFF
TRBJ2-7 | 11 | - | TRBV12-3/TRBV12-4 | - | TGTGCCAGCAGTTCCGGACTATTGCGGTACTTC | CASSSGLLRYF
TRBJ1-2 | 16 | - | TRBV2 | - | TGTGCCAGCAGTGGTTCAAGGGCGGGGCCCAACTATGGCTACACCTTC | CASSGSRAGPNYGYTF
TRBJ1-2 | 15 | TRBD1 | TRBV18 | - | TGTGCCAGCTCACCGGACAGGGTTACTTACTATGGCTACACCTTC | CASSPDRVTYYGYTF
TRBJ1-4 | 14 | TRBD1 | TRBV30 | - | TGTGCCTGGAGTCGGACAGGGGGAAATGAAAAACTGTTTTTT | CAWSRTGGNEKLFF
TRBJ1-1 | 15 | - | TRBV10-2 | - | TGCGCCAGCAGTGAGCCCTCACGGGGGAACACTGAAGCTTTCTTT | CASSEPSRGNTEAFF
TRBJ1-1 | 15 | TRBD1 | TRBV19 | - | TGTGCCAGTAGTAGGGACAGGGCTCTGAACACTGAAGCTTTCTTT | CASSRDRALNTEAFF
TRBJ2-7 | 14 | - | TRBV11-3 | - | TGTGCCAGCACCTCTGACCTAGCCGACTACGAGCAGTACTTC | CASTSDLADYEQYF
TRBJ2-6 | 18 | - | TRBV28 | - | TGTGCCAGCAAAGGTCCTTTAGGAGACCCCTCTGGGGCCAACGTCCTGACTTTC | CASKGPLGDPSGANVLTF
TRBJ2-7 | 12 | - | TRBV12-3/TRBV12-4 | - | TGTGCCAGCAGTCCCCTCGGCTACGAGCAGTACTTC | CASSPLGYEQYF
TRBJ2-1 | 15 | TRBD2 | TRBV24-1 | - | TGTGCCACCAGTGATATCGGGACTAGCGGCAATGAGCAGTTCTTC | CATSDIGTSGNEQFF
TRBJ2-7 | 14 | - | TRBV18 | - | TGTGCCAGCTCACCACCTTGGGAGTCCTACGAGCAGTACTTC | CASSPPWESYEQYF
TRBJ2-1 | 17 | TRBD2 | TRBV3-1/TRBV3-2 | - | TGTGCCAGCAGCCAAGATCATGAACTAGCGGGGGGAATTGAGCAGTTCTTC | CASSQDHELAGGIEQFF
TRBJ2-7 | 11 | - | TRBV28 | - | TGTGCCAGCACAGGTTTTCACGAGCAGTACTTC | CASTGFHEQYF
TRBJ2-3 | 12 | - | TRBV7-3 | - | TGTGCCAGCAGCTCTAGCACAGATACGCAGTATTTT | CASSSSTDTQYF
TRBJ2-2 | 13 | TRBD2 | TRBV9 | - | TGTGCCACCGGAGCGGGAGGGACCGGGGAGCTGTTTTTT | CATGAGGTGELFF
TRBJ1-2 | 14 | - | TRBV28 | - | TGTGCCAGCAGTTTCCCCGACGGGGTGAGGGGCTACACCTTC | CASSFPDGVRGYTF
TRBJ1-1 | 14 | - | TRBV5-1 | - | TGCGCCAGCAGCTTGGATCCAGGGAACACTGAAGCTTTCTTT | CASSLDPGNTEAFF
TRBJ2-1 | 16 | TRBD1 | TRBV3-1/TRBV3-2 | - | TGTGCCAGCAGTCACAGGGGCCAGAGCTCCTACAATGAGCAGTTCTTC | CASSHRGQSSYNEQFF
TRBJ2-1 | 15 | TRBD2 | TRBV29-1 | - | TGCAGCGTGGGGGCGGGGCTAGCGGGAGGGTTTGAGCAGTTCTTC | CSVGAGLAGGFEQFF
TRBJ1-1 | 12 | - | TRBV10-1 | - | TGCGCCAGCAGCGGCCGGGGAACTGAAGCTTTCTTT | CASSGRGTEAFF
TRBJ2-7 | 12 | - | TRBV10-1 | - | TGCGCCAGCAGTGAGGTAGGGGGCGAGCAGTACTTC | CASSEVGGEQYF
TRBJ1-2 | 14 | TRBD1 | TRBV7-6 | once | TGTGCCAGCAGTCCCGACAGGGACGCTTGGGGCTACACCTTC | CASSPDRDAWGYTF
TRBJ2-1 | 17 | TRBD2 | TRBV18 | - | TGTGCCAGCTCACCACCTATGGGAGGGTCTTCTTACAATGAGCAGTTCTTC | CASSPPMGGSSYNEQFF
TRBJ2-2 | 14 | TRBD1 | TRBV10-1 | - | TGCGCCAGCGGAGGACAGGGTGACACCGGGGAGCTGTTTTTT | CASGGQGDTGELFF
TRBJ1-5 | 15 | TRBD1 | TRBV24-1 | - | TGTGCCACCAGTCAAGGGGGCCCTAGCAATCAGCCCCAGCATTTT | CATSQGGPSNQPQHF
TRBJ1-5 | 15 | - | TRBV7-9 | once | TGTGCCAGCAGCTTAGTTGGCAGGGAAAATCAGCCCCAGCATTTT | CASSLVGRENQPQHF
TRBJ2-2 | 16 | TRBD1 | TRBV4-1 | - | TGCGCCAGCAGCCCGGGACAGGGGGCGGACACCGGGGAGCTGTTTTTT | CASSPGQGADTGELFF
TRBJ1-5 | 16 | TRBD1 | TRBV19 | - | TGTGCCAGTAGGGACCCGGGACAGGGGAGCAATCAGCCCCAGCATTTT | CASRDPGQGSNQPQHF
TRBJ1-6 | 12 | - | TRBV12-3/TRBV12-4 | - | TGTGCCAGCAGTTTATCTTATTCACCCCTCCACTTT | CASSLSYSPLHF
TRBJ1-2 | 13 | - | TRBV12-5 | - | TGTGCTAGTGGTTTCGGAGGTGACTATGGCTACACCTTC | CASGFGGDYGYTF
TRBJ2-3 | 14 | TRBD1 | TRBV28 | - | TGTGCCAGCACCGACAGGGGCAGAGGAGATACGCAGTATTTT | CASTDRGRGDTQYF
TRBJ1-5 | 15 | - | TRBV6-1 | - | TGTGCCAGCAGTGAATGGGGGGGGAGCAATCAGCCCCAGCATTTT | CASSEWGGSNQPQHF
TRBJ2-7 | 15 | - | TRBV27 | - | TGTGCCACAGCCCGGGGGGCGGCCAGCTCCTACGAGCAGTACTTC | CATARGAASSYEQYF
TRBJ2-1 | 19 | TRBD2 | TRBV24-1 | once | TGTGCCACCAGTGATTTTAGGGGTTCTGGCGGGAGCGGGTACAATGAGCAGTTCTTC | CATSDFRGSGGSGYNEQFF
TRBJ2-3 | 16 | TRBD2 | TRBV5-5 | - | TGTGCCAGCAGCCCCCGGACTAGCGGATACACAGATACGCAGTATTTT | CASSPRTSGYTDTQYF
TRBJ2-7 | 17 | - | TRBV9 | - | TGTGCCAGCAGCGTAGACTCCTTAGCTTCAGGGATCCAAGGGCAGTACTTC | CASSVDSLASGIQGQYF
TRBJ2-3 | 18 | TRBD2 | TRBV5-1 | - | TGCGCCAGCAGCTCCACAGGACTAGCGGGGGAGGGCACAGATACGCAGTATTTT | CASSSTGLAGEGTDTQYF
TRBJ1-5 | 16 | - | TRBV19 | - | TGTGCCAGTAGCCCACCGGGGGGTAGGGACAATCAGCCCCAGCATTTT | CASSPPGGRDNQPQHF
TRBJ2-7 | 14 | TRBD1 | TRBV19 | - | TGTGCCAGTAGTATAAACGGACAGGGATACGAGCAGTACTTC | CASSINGQGYEQYF
TRBJ2-7 | 13 | - | TRBV12-2 | - | TGTGCAAGTCGCCCGGTCACGTGCTACGAGCAGTACTTC | CASRPVTCYEQYF
TRBJ1-5 | 14 | - | TRBV19 | - | TGTGCCAGTAGTATAAACAGGGAAGATCAGCCCCAGCATTTT | CASSINREDQPQHF
TRBJ2-6 | 14 | - | TRBV2 | few | TGTGCCAGCAGCACCTACTCTGGGGCCAACGTCCTGACTTTC | CASSTYSGANVLTF
TRBJ2-5 | 14 | TRBD1 | TRBV2 | - | TGTGCCAGCGGCCGGGACAGCCTTAAAGAGACCCAGTACTTC | CASGRDSLKETQYF
TRBJ2-2 | 18 | TRBD2 | TRBV10-3 | - | TGTGCCATCAGTGAACCGAATCTAGCGGGAGTTGTGATGGGGGAGCTGTTTTTT | CAISEPNLAGVVMGELFF
TRBJ1-1 | 13 | - | TRBV5-8 | - | TGTGCCAGCAGCGCCGGGGTGAACACTGAAGCTTTCTTT | CASSAGVNTEAFF
TRBJ2-7 | 15 | TRBD2 | TRBV6-1 | - | TGTGCCAGCAGTGAAGCGGGTAGCGGGGGCTACGAGCAGTACTTC | CASSEAGSGGYEQYF
TRBJ2-1 | 15 | - | TRBV27 | - | TGTGCCAGCAGAGACCTCTTACGGGGGTACAATGAGCAGTTCTTC | CASRDLLRGYNEQFF
TRBJ2-3 | 15 | TRBD1 | TRBV24-1 | - | TGTGCCACCAGTGGGGCAGGGGGCGGGACAGATACGCAGTATTTT | CATSGAGGGTDTQYF
TRBJ1-2 | 13 | - | TRBV5-8 | - | TGTGCCAGCAGCTACCCACCATCTAGTGGCTACACCTTC | CASSYPPSSGYTF
TRBJ2-1 | 14 | - | TRBV14 | - | TGTGCCAGCAGCCAACGGACTTATTACAATGAGCAGTTCTTC | CASSQRTYYNEQFF
TRBJ2-7 | 15 | TRBD2 | TRBV27 | once | TGTGCCAGCAGTCCGACTAGCGGGAGTAACAGCGAGCAGTACTTC | CASSPTSGSNSEQYF
TRBJ1-1 | 13 | - | TRBV19 | - | TGTGCCAGTAGTATGGAGGGGAGGACTGAAGCTTTCTTT | CASSMEGRTEAFF
TRBJ1-2 | 19 | TRBD1 | TRBV19 | - | TGTGCCAGTAGTATAACGGGACAGGGTTCGTCGGGTGGCAACTATGGCTACACCTTC | CASSITGQGSSGGNYGYTF
TRBJ2-1 | 15 | TRBD2 | TRBV7-3 | - | TGTGCCAGCAGCACCCTAGCGGCCCCCTACAATGAGCAGTTCTTC | CASSTLAAPYNEQFF
TRBJ2-6 | 18 | - | TRBV2 | - | TGTGCCAGCAGTGAAACGCGGGGCGAGAGCTCTGGGGCCAACGTCCTGACTTTC | CASSETRGESSGANVLTF
TRBJ2-7 | 18 | TRBD2 | TRBV9 | - | TGTGCCAGCAGCGGAGCATATGACGGGACTAGCGGATCCTACGAGCAGTACTTC | CASSGAYDGTSGSYEQYF